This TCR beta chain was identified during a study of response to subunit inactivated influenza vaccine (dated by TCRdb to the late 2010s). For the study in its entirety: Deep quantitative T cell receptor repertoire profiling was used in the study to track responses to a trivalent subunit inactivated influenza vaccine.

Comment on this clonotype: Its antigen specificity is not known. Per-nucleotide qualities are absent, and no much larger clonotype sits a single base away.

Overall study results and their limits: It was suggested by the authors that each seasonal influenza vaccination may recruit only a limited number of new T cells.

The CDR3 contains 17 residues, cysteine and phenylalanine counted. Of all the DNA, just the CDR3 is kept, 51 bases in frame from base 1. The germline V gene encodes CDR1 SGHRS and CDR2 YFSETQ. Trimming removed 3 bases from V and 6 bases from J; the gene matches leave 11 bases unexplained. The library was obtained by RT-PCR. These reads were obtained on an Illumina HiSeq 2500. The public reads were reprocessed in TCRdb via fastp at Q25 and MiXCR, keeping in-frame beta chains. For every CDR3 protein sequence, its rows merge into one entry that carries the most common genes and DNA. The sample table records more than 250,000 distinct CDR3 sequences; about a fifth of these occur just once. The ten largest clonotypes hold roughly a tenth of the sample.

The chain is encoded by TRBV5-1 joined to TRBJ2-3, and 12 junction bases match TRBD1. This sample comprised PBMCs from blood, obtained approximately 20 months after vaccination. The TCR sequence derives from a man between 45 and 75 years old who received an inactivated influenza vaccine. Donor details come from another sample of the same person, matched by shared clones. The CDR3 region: CASSSGTGGDRADTQYF. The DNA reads TGCGCCAGCAGCTCCGGGACAGGGGGCGATAGGGCGGATACGCAGTATTTT.